This is a list of T cell receptor beta chains from one sample in a study of T cell responses to AZD1222 COVID-19 vaccine. Measured with immunoSEQ multiplex PCR; TCRdb has only the in-frame clones, and not every one. The table lists approximately 150,000 clones, around 88% of them singletons. The source was peripheral blood, collected 28 days after the second AZD1222 dose. These receptors were taken from an adult who received the AZD1222 COVID-19 vaccine. Both conserved end residues are part of each CDR3. D genes are given only for firm matches. A clone size is listed for some rows: how often the clone was seen (once, few, many), or a class if it is expanded.

CASSDSYEQYF	TGTGCCAGCAGCGACAGTTACGAGCAGTACTTC	TRBJ2-7	TRBV3-1/TRBV3-2	once	NA
CASGLGQNKSPLHF	TGTGCCAGCGGCCTCGGACAGAATAAATCACCCCTCCACTTT	TRBJ1-6	TRBV6-2/TRBV6-3	NA	NA
CASTLEGGFQPQHF	TGTGCCAGCACTTTAGAAGGGGGTTTTCAGCCCCAGCATTTT	TRBJ1-5	TRBV2	NA	NA
CASSLGAVEQYF	TGTGCCAGCAGTTTGGGGGCGGTGGAGCAGTACTTC	TRBJ2-7	TRBV12-3/TRBV12-4	NA	NA
CASSPRRYERGGYNEQFF	TGTGCCAGCAGTCCTCGGCGTTACGAGCGGGGGGGCTACAATGAGCAGTTCTTC	TRBJ2-1	TRBV3-1/TRBV3-2	once	TRBD2
CASSRTGGGGEQYF	TGTGCCAGCAGCCGGACAGGGGGTGGTGGCGAGCAGTACTTC	TRBJ2-7	TRBV7-9	NA	TRBD1
CSVLNLTQRYGYTF	TGCAGCGTCCTAAACCTGACCCAGCGCTATGGCTACACCTTC	TRBJ1-2	TRBV29-1	NA	NA
CASSPSGNTIYF	TGTGCCAGCAGCCCAAGCGGAAACACCATATATTTT	TRBJ1-3	TRBV11-2	few	NA
CASSPGHGYTF	TGTGCCAGCAGCCCGGGTCATGGCTACACCTTC	TRBJ1-2	TRBV5-6	NA	NA
CASSLVADEQYF	TGCGCCAGCAGCTTGGTAGCGGACGAGCAGTACTTC	TRBJ2-7	TRBV5-1	NA	NA
CASSYSGVLYGYTF	TGTGCCAGCAGTTATTCGGGGGTCCTCTATGGCTACACCTTC	TRBJ1-2	TRBV6-2/TRBV6-3	NA	NA
CASNDVAGVNEQFF	TGTGCCAGCAACGACGTAGCGGGGGTTAATGAGCAGTTCTTC	TRBJ2-1	TRBV7-2	NA	TRBD2
CASSAPPAVAENEQFF	TGTGCCAGCAGCGCACCCCCCGCTGTAGCCGAGAATGAGCAGTTCTTC	TRBJ2-1	TRBV9	NA	NA
CASRRSSGGPTDTQYF	TGCGCCAGCCGCCGCTCTAGCGGGGGACCCACAGATACGCAGTATTTT	TRBJ2-3	TRBV5-1	NA	TRBD2
CASSQTSHLATNEKLFF	TGTGCCAGCAGCCAAACGTCTCACCTTGCAACTAATGAAAAACTGTTTTTT	TRBJ1-4	TRBV3-1/TRBV3-2	NA	NA
CASTRDRGPFGSYEQYF	TGTGCCAGCACCCGGGACAGGGGGCCCTTCGGGTCCTACGAGCAGTACTTC	TRBJ2-7	TRBV11-2	once	TRBD1
CASSQVGGNTEAFF	TGTGCCAGCAGCCAAGTCGGGGGGAACACTGAAGCTTTCTTT	TRBJ1-1	TRBV14	NA	NA
CASGIGPNTGELFF	TGTGCCAGCGGGATCGGCCCGAACACCGGGGAGCTGTTTTTT	TRBJ2-2	TRBV5-4	NA	NA
CASRGIGETQYF	TGTGCCAGCAGGGGAATCGGGGAGACCCAGTACTTC	TRBJ2-5	TRBV7-9	NA	NA
CASRRGLGPNTEAFF	TGTGCCAGCCGGAGGGGACTGGGGCCTAACACTGAAGCTTTCTTT	TRBJ1-1	TRBV3-1/TRBV3-2	NA	NA
CASSGTGDYGPLGTQYF	TGTGCCAGCAGCGGCACGGGGGACTACGGACCCTTAGGGACGCAGTATTTT	TRBJ2-3	TRBV7-9	NA	TRBD2
CSVRTGNGYTF	TGCAGCGTTAGGACAGGGAATGGCTACACCTTC	TRBJ1-2	TRBV29-1	NA	TRBD1
CASSRRTAGPYGYTF	TGTGCCAGCAGCCGTCGGACAGCCGGCCCCTATGGCTACACCTTC	TRBJ1-2	TRBV7-9	NA	NA
CATSEGGTYGYTF	TGTGCCACCTCAGAGGGGGGAACCTATGGCTACACCTTC	TRBJ1-2	TRBV15	NA	NA
CASSLAGQSYNEQFF	TGTGCCAGCAGTTTAGCGGGGCAATCCTACAATGAGCAGTTCTTC	TRBJ2-1	TRBV6-2/TRBV6-3	NA	TRBD2
CASSPGDRGGEKLFF	TGTGCCAGCTCACCTGGTGACAGGGGAGGCGAAAAACTGTTTTTT	TRBJ1-4	TRBV18	NA	TRBD1
CASSSGLAADTQYF	TGCGCCAGCAGCTCGGGTCTAGCCGCAGATACGCAGTATTTT	TRBJ2-3	TRBV5-1	NA	NA
CASSYSGGNAYEQYF	TGTGCCAGCAGTTACTCGGGGGGGAATGCCTACGAGCAGTACTTC	TRBJ2-7	TRBV6-5	NA	TRBD2
CASSQGQGPSGEQYF	TGTGCCAGCAGCCAAGGTCAAGGGCCCTCGGGCGAGCAGTACTTC	TRBJ2-7	TRBV3-1/TRBV3-2	few	NA
CASSQPRGPADEQYF	TGCGCCAGCAGTCAGCCCCGGGGGCCTGCGGACGAGCAGTACTTC	TRBJ2-7	TRBV23-1	NA	NA
CAISQGRKAFF	TGTGCCATCTCACAGGGGCGTAAAGCTTTCTTT	TRBJ1-1	TRBV3-1/TRBV3-2	NA	TRBD1
CASSYGGHLSYEQYF	TGTGCCAGCAGTTACGGGGGGCACCTCTCCTACGAGCAGTACTTC	TRBJ2-7	TRBV27	NA	NA
CASSSETGANYGYTF	TGTGCCAGCAGTAGCGAGACAGGGGCTAACTATGGCTACACCTTC	TRBJ1-2	TRBV6-4	NA	TRBD1
CASSRRTDSPLHF	TGTGCCAGCTCTAGACGGACGGATTCACCCCTCCACTTT	TRBJ1-6	TRBV2	NA	NA
CASSYTRQYQLDTQYF	TGTGCCAGCAGTTACACTAGGCAGTACCAACTTGATACGCAGTATTTT	TRBJ2-3	TRBV6-5	NA	NA
CASSDGATYEQYF	TGCGCCAGCAGTGATGGCGCGACCTACGAGCAGTACTTC	TRBJ2-7	TRBV10-2	once	NA